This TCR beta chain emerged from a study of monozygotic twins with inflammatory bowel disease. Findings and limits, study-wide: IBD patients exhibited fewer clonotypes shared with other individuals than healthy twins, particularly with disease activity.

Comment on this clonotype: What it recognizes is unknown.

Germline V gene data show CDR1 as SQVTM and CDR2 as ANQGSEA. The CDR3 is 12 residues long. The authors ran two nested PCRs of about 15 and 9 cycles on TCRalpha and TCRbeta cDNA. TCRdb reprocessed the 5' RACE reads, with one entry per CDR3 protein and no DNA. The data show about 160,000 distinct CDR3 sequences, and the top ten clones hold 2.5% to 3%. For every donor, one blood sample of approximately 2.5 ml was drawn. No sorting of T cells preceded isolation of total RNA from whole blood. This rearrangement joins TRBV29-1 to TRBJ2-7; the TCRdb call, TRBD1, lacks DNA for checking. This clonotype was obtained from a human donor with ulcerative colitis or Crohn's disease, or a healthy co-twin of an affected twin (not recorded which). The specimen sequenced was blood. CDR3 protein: CSVEEGGDEQYF.